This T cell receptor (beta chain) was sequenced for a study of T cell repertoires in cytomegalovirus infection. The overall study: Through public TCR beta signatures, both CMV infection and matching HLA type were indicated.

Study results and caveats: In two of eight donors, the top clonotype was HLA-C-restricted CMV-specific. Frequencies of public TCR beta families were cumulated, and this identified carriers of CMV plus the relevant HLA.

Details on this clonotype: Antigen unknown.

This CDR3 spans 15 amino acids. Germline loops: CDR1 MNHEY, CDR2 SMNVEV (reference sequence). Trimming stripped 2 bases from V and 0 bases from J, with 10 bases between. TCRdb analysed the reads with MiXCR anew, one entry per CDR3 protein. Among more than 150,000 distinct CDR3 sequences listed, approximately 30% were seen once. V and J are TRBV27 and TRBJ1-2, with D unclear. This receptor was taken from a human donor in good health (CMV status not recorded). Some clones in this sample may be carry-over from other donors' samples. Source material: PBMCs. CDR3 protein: CASSLKGIPNYGYTF. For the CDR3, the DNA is TGTGCCAGCAGTTTAAAAGGGATCCCTAACTATGGCTACACCTTC.